The rows below give T cell receptor beta chains drawn from one sample of a study of T cells in Graves' hyperthyroidism and ophthalmopathy. TCRdb called the multiplex PCR reads again in MiXCR, with one record for every CDR3 protein. This table holds about half a million distinct CDR3 sequences, 22% found once. Input material: blood. The source is a woman between 70 and 85 years old with Graves' ophthalmopathy. The CDR3 runs from the conserved cysteine through the conserved F or W. The D gene is left open where the match is weak. A row's size may be missing; if present it is once, few, many or a size class.

TRBV10-3	TRBJ2-7	-	-	CAMGSRLPTYEQYF	TGTGCCATGGGCTCGAGACTGCCTACCTACGAGCAGTACTTC
TRBV2	TRBJ1-1	-	-	CASSGPLPTNTEAFF	TGTGCCAGCAGTGGGCCACTTCCAACGAACACTGAAGCTTTCTTT
TRBV2	TRBJ2-2	many	-	CASTSSDANTGELFF	TGTGCCAGCACTAGCAGCGACGCGAACACCGGGGAGCTGTTTTTT
TRBV6-5	TRBJ1-1	few	TRBD1	CASSYSLDRGQGGTEAFF	TGTGCCAGCAGTTACTCGTTAGACAGGGGGCAGGGGGGCACTGAAGCTTTCTTT
TRBV7-6	TRBJ1-2	few	TRBD1	CASSLSRQGSYGYTF	TGTGCCAGCAGCTTATCCAGACAGGGGAGCTATGGCTACACCTTC
TRBV6-1	TRBJ1-5	few	TRBD1	CASSWGTGKNGNQPQHF	TGTGCCAGCAGCTGGGGGACAGGGAAGAATGGCAATCAGCCCCAGCATTTT
TRBV12-3/TRBV12-4	TRBJ2-7	many	-	CASSLGGFSYEQYF	TGTGCCAGCAGTTTGGGCGGGTTCTCCTACGAGCAGTACTTC
TRBV7-2	TRBJ1-3	-	-	CASSSREQRNTIYF	TGTGCCAGCAGCTCCCGGGAGCAGAGAAACACCATATATTTT
TRBV6-2/TRBV6-3	TRBJ2-4	-	-	CASSYPQGLTKNIQYF	TGTGCCAGCAGTTACCCTCAGGGACTCACCAAAAACATTCAGTACTTC
TRBV11-3	TRBJ2-7	few	-	CASSLAGRGFEQYF	TGTGCCAGCAGCTTGGCCGGAAGGGGTTTCGAGCAGTACTTC
TRBV6-2/TRBV6-3	TRBJ1-4	-	-	CASSYAPALNEKLFF	TGTGCCAGCAGTTATGCTCCTGCCCTAAATGAAAAACTGTTTTTT
TRBV5-8	TRBJ1-2	few	-	CASSKDSLIGYGYTF	TGTGCCAGCAGCAAGGACAGCCTCATCGGATATGGCTACACCTTC
TRBV6-5	TRBJ2-3	many	-	CASSYLTDTQYF	TGTGCCAGCAGTTACCTGACAGATACGCAGTATTTT
TRBV28	TRBJ1-3	few	-	CASRHSYSGNTIYF	TGTGCCAGCAGGCACAGTTACTCTGGAAACACCATATATTTT
TRBV6-1	TRBJ1-5	many	-	CASSEIPGPPNQPQHF	TGTGCCAGCAGTGAAATTCCGGGGCCACCCAATCAGCCCCAGCATTTT
TRBV27	TRBJ2-2	few	-	CASSLGGSNTGELFF	TGTGCCAGCAGTTTAGGTGGGAGTAACACCGGGGAGCTGTTTTTT
TRBV20-1	TRBJ1-2	few	-	CSAHRAAGSYGYTF	TGCAGTGCTCACCGGGCTGCAGGATCGTATGGCTACACCTTC
TRBV3-1	TRBJ2-1	few	-	CASSQGTTTLNEQFF	TGTGCCAGCAGCCAAGGGACGACCACCTTGAATGAGCAGTTCTTC
TRBV3-1	TRBJ2-7	-	TRBD2	CASSQVASGSGEQYF	TGTGCCAGCAGCCAAGTAGCTAGCGGGAGTGGCGAGCAGTACTTC
TRBV11-2	TRBJ1-1	many	-	CASSLTENTEAFF	TGTGCCAGCAGTCTGACAGAGAACACTGAAGCTTTCTTT
TRBV28	TRBJ2-7	few	-	CASRLGRIYEQYF	TGTGCCAGCAGACTTGGGCGAATTTACGAGCAGTACTTC
TRBV10-1	TRBJ2-1	-	-	CASSESTGQKNNEQFF	TGCGCCAGCAGTGAATCCACAGGACAGAAGAACAATGAGCAGTTCTTC
TRBV20-1	TRBJ2-2	few	-	CSARMRGNTGELFF	TGCAGTGCTAGAATGAGGGGGAACACCGGGGAGCTGTTTTTT
TRBV19	TRBJ1-5	-	-	CASSIGRRRNQPQHF	TGTGCCAGTAGTATAGGGCGACGGCGCAATCAGCCCCAGCATTTT
TRBV27	TRBJ1-3	few	-	CASSFAGSSGNTIYF	TGTGCCAGCAGCTTCGCGGGCAGCTCTGGAAACACCATATATTTT
TRBV19	TRBJ2-7	few	TRBD2	CASNRSPLAGGDEQYF	TGTGCCAGTAATAGGTCCCCGCTAGCGGGAGGCGACGAGCAGTACTTC
TRBV5-1	TRBJ1-3	-	-	CASSPSAGSGNTIYF	TGCGCCAGCAGCCCCTCGGCGGGTTCTGGAAACACCATATATTTT
TRBV7-8	TRBJ2-3	many	-	CASSPSLRADTQYF	TGTGCCAGCAGCCCCTCGCTGAGGGCTGATACGCAGTATTTT
TRBV9	TRBJ2-3	-	-	CASSSNSKEAQYF	TGTGCCAGCAGCTCCAACTCGAAGGAGGCGCAGTATTTT
TRBV28	TRBJ2-7	-	TRBD1	CASGTAYEQYF	TGTGCCAGTGGGACAGCGTACGAGCAGTACTTC
TRBV20-1	TRBJ2-1	many	TRBD2	CSASGTSPNEQFF	TGCAGTGCTAGCGGGACTAGCCCTAATGAGCAGTTCTTC
TRBV20-1	TRBJ2-3	few	-	CSARTGPKVADTQYF	TGCAGTGCTAGAACGGGGCCGAAGGTCGCAGATACGCAGTATTTT
TRBV29-1	TRBJ1-5	many	TRBD1	CSVRQGVEQPQHF	TGCAGCGTCCGACAGGGGGTCGAACAGCCCCAGCATTTT
TRBV6-1	TRBJ2-2	-	TRBD2	CASSDQVLGLGGAGELFF	TGTGCCAGCAGTGATCAAGTTCTCGGCCTGGGGGGGGCCGGGGAGCTGTTTTTT
TRBV6-2/TRBV6-3	TRBJ2-5	many	TRBD2	CASTRTSGSDQYF	TGTGCCAGCACCCGGACTAGCGGGAGTGACCAGTACTTC
TRBV19	TRBJ2-7	-	TRBD1	CASSRDRGLNEQYF	TGTGCCAGTAGCCGCGACAGGGGGTTAAACGAGCAGTACTTC
TRBV25-1	TRBJ2-7	few	TRBD1	CASSDRGRAYEQYF	TGTGCCAGCAGTGACAGGGGGCGAGCCTACGAGCAGTACTTC
TRBV5-5	TRBJ2-1	-	TRBD2	CASSLLVLAGSSMTYNEQFF	TGTGCCAGCAGTCTCTTGGTGCTAGCGGGATCCTCGATGACTTACAATGAGCAGTTCTTC
TRBV20-1	TRBJ2-5	-	TRBD2	CSARGLAGVEKETQYF	TGCAGTGCTAGAGGACTAGCGGGAGTGGAAAAAGAGACCCAGTACTTC
TRBV4-1	TRBJ2-3	few	TRBD2	CASSQAGTSGSTDTQYF	TGCGCCAGCAGCCAAGCAGGGACTAGCGGGAGCACAGATACGCAGTATTTT
TRBV11-1	TRBJ2-7	few	-	CASSLDTPYEQYF	TGTGCCAGCAGCTTAGACACCCCCTACGAGCAGTACTTC
TRBV7-2	TRBJ2-7	-	TRBD2	CASSQGGGAGVGQYF	TGTGCCAGCAGCCAGGGCGGAGGAGCGGGGGTTGGGCAGTACTTC
TRBV11-2	TRBJ2-1	few	-	CASSLTGREQFF	TGTGCCAGCAGCTTAACAGGACGTGAGCAGTTCTTC
TRBV12-5	TRBJ2-3	-	-	CASVKANTDTQYF	TGTGCTAGTGTGAAGGCAAACACAGATACGCAGTATTTT
TRBV29-1	TRBJ1-1	many	-	CSGKSWANTEAFF	TGCAGCGGCAAAAGCTGGGCGAACACTGAAGCTTTCTTT
TRBV4-1	TRBJ2-1	few	-	CASSPQVGHGEQFF	TGCGCCAGCAGCCCCCAGGTGGGTCACGGTGAGCAGTTCTTC
TRBV28	TRBJ2-5	-	-	CAGSLSLGSLETQYF	TGTGCCGGCAGTTTATCCCTGGGGTCCCTAGAGACCCAGTACTTC
TRBV30	TRBJ2-1	few	TRBD1	CAWRPGQHEQFF	TGTGCCTGGAGACCGGGACAGCATGAGCAGTTCTTC
TRBV15	TRBJ2-1	few	TRBD1	CATSRGRPGQGSLHEQFF	TGTGCCACCAGCAGAGGACGTCCGGGACAGGGGTCTCTCCATGAGCAGTTCTTC
TRBV6-2/TRBV6-3	TRBJ2-7	-	-	CASSYTIRALAYEQYF	TGTGCCAGCAGTTACACGATCCGCGCCCTAGCCTACGAGCAGTACTTC
TRBV7-8	TRBJ2-5	few	-	CASSLGTKGRLETQYF	TGTGCCAGCAGCTTAGGGACGAAAGGCCGGTTAGAGACCCAGTACTTC
TRBV7-2	TRBJ2-3	few	-	CASSLGGSLDTQYF	TGTGCCAGCAGCTTAGGAGGGTCCCTTGATACGCAGTATTTT
TRBV5-1	TRBJ1-6	once	TRBD1	CASSSTTGGNSPLHF	TGCGCCAGCAGCTCCACGACAGGGGGGAATTCACCCCTCCACTTT
TRBV10-3	TRBJ1-5	once	-	CAISGAGEDQPQHF	TGTGCCATCAGTGGGGCAGGGGAGGATCAGCCCCAGCATTTT